These 27 T cell receptor beta chains were all obtained from the same sample, sequenced in a study of T cell responses to AZD1222 COVID-19 vaccine (dated by TCRdb to the early 2020s). The library was generated by the immunoSEQ multiplex PCR assay. Not all clones reach the TCRdb copy of this immuneACCESS table, which keeps in-frame sequences only. Checked studies attribute under half of the gap to unresolved V genes and leave the rest unexplained. For this sample the table gives roughly 140,000 clones, of which 90% to 95% were detected only once. 1.5% of the sample lies in the top ten. The intended sense of this specimen's time point label: about 28 days (+/-7) after the second vaccine dose. This specimen consisted of peripheral blood, obtained 28 days after the second AZD1222 dose. The receptors were sampled from an adult who received the AZD1222 COVID-19 vaccine.

This clone appeared a few times. This chain connects TRBV7-9 to TRBJ1-6; no reliable D call. The germline CDR1 and CDR2 sequences are SEHNR and FQNEAQ (reference sequence). There are 15 residues in the CDR3. V was trimmed by 5 bases and J by 4 bases, leaving 12 bases between them. The CDR3: CASSPTRGYNSPLHF. The CDR3 nucleotides are TGTGCCAGCAGCCCAACCCGGGGTTATAATTCACCCCTCCACTTT.

This sequence joins TRBV5-4 and TRBJ2-2; 7 nucleotides line up with TRBD2. Trimming took 3 bases from V and 2 from J; bases not matched to a gene: 4. CDR1 and CDR2 (germline): SGHNT, YYREEE (reference sequence). The CDR3 loop spans 15 amino acids. CDR3 DNA sequence: TGTGCCAGCAGCTCGGGACTACATAACACCGGGGAGCTGTTTTTT. It yields the protein CASSSGLHNTGELFF.

This rearrangement joins TRBV27 to TRBJ2-1; 9 bases fit TRBD2. V shed 3 bases and J 4 bases; nucleotides not matched to a gene: 13. The germline gives CDR1 MNHEY, CDR2 SMNVEV (reference sequence). There are 18 residues in the CDR3. CDR3 sequence reads: CASSFLSSGRVLYNEQFF. The DNA for the CDR3 is TGTGCCAGCAGTTTTTTGAGTAGCGGGAGAGTCTTATACAATGAGCAGTTCTTC.

This clone appeared once. The rearrangement links TRBV19 to TRBJ2-3; D may be TRBD1 (6 bases). Germline values: CDR1 LNHDA, CDR2 SQIVND (reference sequence). V gave up 5 bases and J gave up 4 bases, with 19 bases separating them. The CDR3 has 16 amino acids. CDR3 residues: CASSPETGQAADTQYF. The CDR3, as DNA: TGTGCCAGTAGTCCCGAGACAGGTCAGGCTGCAGATACGCAGTATTTT.

The CDR3, as DNA: TGTGCCAGCAGCCCACCGACTAGCGGGAGCAAAAATGAGCAGTTCTTC. This encodes CASSPPTSGSKNEQFF. The V and J genes are TRBV7-9 and TRBJ2-1, with 12 bases aligning to TRBD2. The germline V gene has CDR1 SEHNR and CDR2 FQNEAQ (reference sequence). The ends lost 5 bases at V and 7 bases at J; junction bases unmatched: 9. The CDR3 is made up of 16 amino acids. Full variable domain (rest looked up from reference TRBV7-9 and TRBJ2-1): DTGVSQNPRHKITKRGQNVTFRCDPISEHNRLYWYRQTLGQGPEFLTYFQNEAQLEKSRLLSDRFSAERPKGSFSTLEIQRTEQGDSAMYLCASSPPTSGSKNEQFFGPGTRLTVL.

J is TRBJ1-4 and V is TRBV7-9; TRBD1 might be the D (5 bases). Germline V CDR1 and CDR2: SEHNR, FQNEAQ (reference sequence). This CDR3 is 14 amino acids long. The V and J ends lost 5 bases and 7 bases respectively, with 14 bases between them. The CDR3 nucleotides are TGTGCCAGCAGCCTCGTTCAGGGCGTTGAAAAACTGTTTTTT. Amino acid sequence: CASSLVQGVEKLFF.

V is TRBV7-7 and J is TRBJ2-5; TRBD2 aligns across 7 bases. Germline V gene sequence: CDR1 SSHAT, CDR2 FNYEAQ (reference sequence). Trimming cost V 1 base and J 9 bases; bases outside gene matches: 5. The CDR3 is 13 amino acids. DNA of the CDR3: TGTGCCAGCAGCTTAGATTCCCGGGGGGCCCAGTACTTC. Translating gives CASSLDSRGAQYF.

V and J are TRBV14 and TRBJ2-2; 9 nucleotides align to TRBD1. The CDR3 runs 15 residues. V lost 6 bases, J lost 7 bases, and 9 bases stayed unmatched. CDR1 is SGHDN and CDR2 is FVKESK in the germline V gene. The CDR3 nucleotides read TGTGCCAGCAGACCGGGACAGGGAAACGTCGGGGAGCTGTTTTTT. Its translation is CASRPGQGNVGELFF.

V gene TRBV6-5 combines with J gene TRBJ1-2; TRBD1 matches 10 bases. With V trimmed by 4 bases and J by 5 bases, 1 base remained unmatched. Germline assignment: CDR1 MNHEY and CDR2 SVGAGI. The CDR3 extends over 13 amino acids. CDR3 protein: CASSSGQGYGYTF. The CDR3 coding sequence is TGTGCCAGCAGTTCGGGACAGGGGTATGGCTACACCTTC.

This clone was observed once. The rearrangement joins TRBV19 to TRBJ2-5; 12 bases agree with TRBD2. CDR3 length equals 15 residues. Germline V gives CDR1 LNHDA, CDR2 SQIVND (reference sequence). The V segment lost 7 bases and the J segment 5 bases; nucleotides outside the gene matches: 8. The CDR3 spells CASKGRTSGIETQYF. The DNA of the CDR3 is TGTGCCAGTAAGGGGCGGACTAGCGGGATTGAGACCCAGTACTTC.

The V call is TRBV7-8, the J call TRBJ1-4, with D perhaps matching TRBD1 (6 bases). The V and J ends lost 1 base and 8 bases respectively, with 17 bases between them. This CDR3 contains 16 residues. CDR1 and CDR2 (germline): SGHVS, FQNEAQ. The CDR3 protein is CASSLVAGARREKLFF. CDR3 DNA: TGTGCCAGCAGCTTAGTGGCAGGGGCGCGAAGGGAAAAACTGTTTTTT.

The gene calls are TRBV15 and TRBJ2-5; no clear D. The CDR3 extends over 13 amino acids. V lost 4 bases, J lost 1 base, and 7 bases lay in between. The germline V gene encodes CDR1 LNHNV and CDR2 YYDKDF (reference sequence). CDR3 region: CATSKPGQETQYF. CDR3 coding DNA: TGTGCCACCAGCAAGCCAGGCCAAGAGACCCAGTACTTC. The full variable domain, rest sourced from reference TRBV15 and TRBJ2-5, is DAMVIQNPRYQVTQFGKPVTLSCSQTLNHNVMYWYQQKSSQAPKLLFHYYDKDFNNEADTPDNFQSRRPNTSFCFLDIRSPGLGDTAMYLCATSKPGQETQYFGPGTRLLVL.

The rearrangement joins TRBV18 to TRBJ2-3; D not certain. V was shortened by 6 bases and J by 0 bases, with 4 bases between the two germline ends. CDR1 KGHSH and CDR2 LQKENI come from the germline V gene. The CDR3 has 12 amino acids. The CDR3 nucleotides read TGTGCCAGCTCTTCTAGCACAGATACGCAGTATTTT. Amino acid sequence: CASSSSTDTQYF.

CDR3 protein: CASRGGPNEQFF. The DNA for the CDR3 is TGTGCCAGCAGGGGAGGGCCCAATGAGCAGTTCTTC. This chain links TRBV12-3 or TRBV12-4 with TRBJ2-1; 7 nucleotides match TRBD2. The trim removed 6 bases at V and 6 bases at J, leaving 2 bases unmatched. This CDR3 contains 12 residues.

The sample holds one count of this clone. Other nucleotide sequences in the sample specify the same CDR3. The gene calls are TRBV7-9 and TRBJ2-7; TRBD2 might be the D (6 bases). The V end was cut by 5 bases, the J end by 7 bases, with 15 bases between. Germline V gene data show CDR1 as SEHNR and CDR2 as FQNEAQ (reference sequence). The CDR3 has 13 residues. The CDR3 here is CASSLYAAGEQYF. CDR3 bases: TGTGCCAGCAGCCTTTATGCGGCGGGGGAGCAGTACTTC.

The chain has TRBV28 and TRBJ2-1; D possibly uses TRBD1 or TRBD2 (5 bases each). The germline V gene encodes CDR1 MDHEN and CDR2 SYDVKM. The CDR3 covers 15 residues. Trimming removed 3 bases from V and 9 bases from J, with 18 bases in between. The CDR3 DNA reads TGTGCCAGCAGTTTCCCGGGACGCCTTTCTTTTGAGCAGTTCTTC. Translation: CASSFPGRLSFEQFF.

This rearrangement joins TRBV2 to TRBJ2-5; the match to TRBD2 covers 8 bases. The CDR3 is made up of 15 amino acids. V was pared by 1 base and J by 2 bases, with 3 bases of the junction left unmatched. Germline values: CDR1 SNHLY, CDR2 FYNNEI. CDR3 nucleotides: TGTGCCAGCAGTGAAGATGGGACTAGTCAAGAGACCCAGTACTTC. As protein: CASSEDGTSQETQYF.

The V and J genes are TRBV20-1 and TRBJ1-2; no firm D call. The V gene's germline CDR1 is DFQATT and CDR2 SNEGSKA (reference sequence). Trimming stripped 4 bases from V and 4 bases from J, with 4 bases between. CDR3 length: 10 residues. CDR3 in DNA: TGCAGTGCTAATGGCTATGGCTACACCTTC. Protein: CSANGYGYTF.

V usage is TRBV6-5 and J usage is TRBJ2-5, with TRBD2 matching over 15 bases. The V segment lost 6 bases and the J segment 4 bases; nucleotides outside the gene matches: 3. Per germline, CDR1 MNHEY and CDR2 SVGAGI. The CDR3 length is 15 residues. CDR3 coding DNA: TGTGCCAGCAGCCCGGGACTAGCGGGAGGAGAGACCCAGTACTTC. This gives the protein CASSPGLAGGETQYF.

This chain joins TRBV10-3 and TRBJ2-7, with a possible D match to TRBD1 (7 bases). Germline CDR1 and CDR2: ENHRY and SYGVKD. Trimming shortened V by 1 base and J by 3 bases, and 13 bases separated the two germline ends. The CDR3 length is 15 residues. CDR3 sequence: CAISELEGAYYEQYF. The DNA of the CDR3 is TGTGCCATCAGTGAGTTGGAGGGGGCTTACTACGAGCAGTACTTC.

V gene TRBV15 combines with J gene TRBJ2-5, with unresolved D. The CDR3 has 13 amino acids. Trimming pared 9 bases from V and 0 bases from J, leaving 11 bases between. Germline V gene sequence: CDR1 LNHNV, CDR2 YYDKDF (reference sequence). CDR3 sequence: CATTDNYQETQYF. The CDR3 nucleotides are TGTGCCACTACCGACAATTACCAAGAGACCCAGTACTTC.

Only one count was recorded for this clone. This rearrangement joins TRBV15 to TRBJ1-1, with D maybe TRBD1 (6 bases). The CDR3 contains 15 residues. With 0 bases removed from V and 4 bases from J, the gap between germline ends came to 12 bases. Per germline, CDR1 LNHNV and CDR2 YYDKDF (reference sequence). The CDR3 region has the DNA TGTGCCACCAGCAGAGAGGTGATACAGGGCACTGAAGCTTTCTTT. This encodes CATSREVIQGTEAFF.

This clone was observed a few times. The chain links TRBV5-5 to TRBJ1-1; perhaps TRBD1 as D (5 bases). This CDR3 comprises 16 residues. CDR1 and CDR2 (germline): SGHKS, YYEKEE (reference sequence). V was trimmed by 4 bases and J by 5 bases, leaving 21 bases between them. The DNA for the CDR3 is TGTGCCAGCAGCCCTCACTCAGGGACGGTCGCGACTGAAGCTTTCTTT. It translates to CASSPHSGTVATEAFF. Together with reference TRBV5-5 and TRBJ1-1, the CDR3 gives the full variable domain: DAGVTQSPTHLIKTRGQQVTLRCSPISGHKSVSWYQQVLGQGPQFIFQYYEKEERGRGNFPDRFSARQFPNYSSELNVNALLLGDSALYLCASSPHSGTVATEAFFGQGTRLTVV.

The rearrangement joins TRBV6-1 to TRBJ2-1; D may be TRBD2 (5 bases). V shed 4 bases and J shed 2 bases, with 21 bases lying between them. Germline V CDR1 and CDR2: MNHNS, SASEGT. The CDR3 loop spans 18 amino acids. CDR3 residues: CASSGSGTSFVAYNEQFF. The CDR3 DNA reads as TGTGCCAGCAGTGGTTCCGGCACTAGTTTTGTCGCCTACAATGAGCAGTTCTTC.

In its sample, this clone was seen once. J is TRBJ2-7 and V is TRBV6-2 or TRBV6-3; D uncertain. Trimming removed 5 bases from V and 3 bases from J, with 5 bases in between. CDR1 is MNHEY, CDR2 SVGEGT, per germline. The CDR3 has 11 amino acids. CDR3: CASSHYYEQYF. As DNA, the CDR3 is TGTGCCAGCAGTCACTACTACGAGCAGTACTTC.

The chain uses TRBV6-4 and TRBJ1-1; D ambiguous. CDR1 MRHNA and CDR2 SNTAGT come from the germline V gene. CDR3 length equals 14 residues. V dropped 5 bases and J dropped 1 base, with 11 bases sitting between them. DNA of the CDR3: TGTGCCAGCAGTTCCGGACGGAGGAACACTGAAGCTTTCTTT. It codes for CASSSGRRNTEAFF.

The chain is built from TRBV5-1 and TRBJ1-1; possible D gene TRBD1, 6 bases. This CDR3 has 15 amino acids. V shed 4 bases and J shed 1 base, with 14 bases lying between them. CDR1 is SGHRS and CDR2 is YFSETQ in the germline V gene. DNA for the CDR3: TGCGCCAGCAGCCGCCGGACAGTTCAGAACACTGAAGCTTTCTTT. Translation: CASSRRTVQNTEAFF.